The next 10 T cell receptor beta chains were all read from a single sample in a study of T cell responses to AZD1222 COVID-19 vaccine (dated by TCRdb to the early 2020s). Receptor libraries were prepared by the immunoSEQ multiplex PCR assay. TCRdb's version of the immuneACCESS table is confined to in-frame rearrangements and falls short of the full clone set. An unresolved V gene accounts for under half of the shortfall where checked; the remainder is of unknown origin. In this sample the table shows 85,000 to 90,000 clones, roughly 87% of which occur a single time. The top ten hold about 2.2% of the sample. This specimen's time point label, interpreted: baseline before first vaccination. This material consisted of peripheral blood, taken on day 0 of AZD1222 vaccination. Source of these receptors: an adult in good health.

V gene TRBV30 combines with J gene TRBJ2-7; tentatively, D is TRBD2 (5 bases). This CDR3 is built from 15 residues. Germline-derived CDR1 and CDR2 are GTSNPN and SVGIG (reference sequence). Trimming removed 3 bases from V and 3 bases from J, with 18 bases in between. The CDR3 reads CAWSLERVSIYEQYF. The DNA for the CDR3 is TGTGCCTGGAGCCTCGAGAGGGTCAGTATCTACGAGCAGTACTTC.

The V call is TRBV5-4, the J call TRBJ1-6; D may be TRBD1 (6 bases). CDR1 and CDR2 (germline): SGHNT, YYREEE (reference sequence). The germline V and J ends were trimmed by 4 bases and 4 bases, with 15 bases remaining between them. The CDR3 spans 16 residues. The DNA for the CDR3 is TGTGCCAGCAGCGGGCGAACGGACAGATATAATTCACCCCTCCACTTT. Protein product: CASSGRTDRYNSPLHF.

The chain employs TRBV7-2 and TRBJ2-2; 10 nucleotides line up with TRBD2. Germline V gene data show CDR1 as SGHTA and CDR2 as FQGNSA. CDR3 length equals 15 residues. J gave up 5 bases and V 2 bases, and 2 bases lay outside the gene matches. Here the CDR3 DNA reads TGTGCCAGCAGCTTATTACTAGCGGGGACCGGGGAGCTGTTTTTT. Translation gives CASSLLLAGTGELFF.

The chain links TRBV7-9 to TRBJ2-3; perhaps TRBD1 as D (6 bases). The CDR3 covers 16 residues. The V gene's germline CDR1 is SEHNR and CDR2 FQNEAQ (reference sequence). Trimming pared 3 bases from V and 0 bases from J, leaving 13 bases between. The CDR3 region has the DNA TGTGCCAGCAGCTTGATACAGGGATCTAGCACAGATACGCAGTATTTT. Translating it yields CASSLIQGSSTDTQYF.

CDR3 nucleotides: TGTGCCAGCAGCCAAGGAGGAGGAAACACCATATATTTT. This codes for CASSQGGGNTIYF. V is TRBV3-1 (or the pseudogene TRBV3-2) and J is TRBJ1-3; D gene unclear. This CDR3 is 13 amino acids long. Germline V CDR1 and CDR2: LGHDT, YNNKEL (reference sequence). The germline V and J ends were trimmed by 1 base and 4 bases, with 5 bases remaining between them.

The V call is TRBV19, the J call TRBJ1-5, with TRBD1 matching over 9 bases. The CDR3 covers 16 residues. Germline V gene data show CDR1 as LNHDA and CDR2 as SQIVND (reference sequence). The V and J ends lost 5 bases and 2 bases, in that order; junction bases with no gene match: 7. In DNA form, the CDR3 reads TGTGCCAGTAGTCCCCTCGACAGGGGGGGCAATCAGCCCCAGCATTTT. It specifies CASSPLDRGGNQPQHF.

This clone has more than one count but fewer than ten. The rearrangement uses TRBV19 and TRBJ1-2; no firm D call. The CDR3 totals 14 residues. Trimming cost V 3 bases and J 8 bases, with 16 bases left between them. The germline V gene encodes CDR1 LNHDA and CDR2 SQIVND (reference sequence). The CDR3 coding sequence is TGTGCCAGTAGTATTCGGAGTAGAATGTGGGGCTACACCTTC. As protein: CASSIRSRMWGYTF. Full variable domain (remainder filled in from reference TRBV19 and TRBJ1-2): DGGITQSPKYLFRKEGQNVTLSCEQNLNHDAMYWYRQDPGQGLRLIYYSQIVNDFQKGDIAEGYSVSREKKESFPLTVTSAQKNPTAFYLCASSIRSRMWGYTFGSGTRLTVV.

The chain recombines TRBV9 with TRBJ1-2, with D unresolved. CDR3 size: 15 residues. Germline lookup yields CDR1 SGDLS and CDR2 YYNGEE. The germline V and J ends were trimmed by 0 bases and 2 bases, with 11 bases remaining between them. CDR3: CASSVVPNLNYGYTF. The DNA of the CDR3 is TGTGCCAGCAGCGTAGTTCCGAACCTGAACTATGGCTACACCTTC. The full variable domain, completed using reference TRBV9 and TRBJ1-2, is DSGVTQTPKHLITATGQRVTLRCSPRSGDLSVYWYQQSLDQGLQFLIQYYNGEERAKGNILERFSAQQFPDLHSELNLSSLELGDSALYFCASSVVPNLNYGYTFGSGTRLTVV.

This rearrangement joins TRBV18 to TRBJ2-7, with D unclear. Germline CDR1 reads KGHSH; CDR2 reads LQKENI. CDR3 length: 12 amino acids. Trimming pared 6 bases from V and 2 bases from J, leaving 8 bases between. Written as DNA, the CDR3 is TGTGCCAGCTCGGACGACACCTACGAGCAGTACTTC. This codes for CASSDDTYEQYF.

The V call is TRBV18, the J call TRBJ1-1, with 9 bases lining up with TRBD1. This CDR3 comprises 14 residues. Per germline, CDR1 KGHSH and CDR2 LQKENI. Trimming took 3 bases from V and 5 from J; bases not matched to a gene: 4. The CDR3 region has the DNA TGTGCCAGCTCACCCGTGACAGGGGGGACTGAAGCTTTCTTT. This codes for CASSPVTGGTEAFF.